These T cell receptor beta chains were read from a single sample in a study of Ad26.COV2.S vaccination and SARS-CoV-2 variants. Sequenced by immunoSEQ multiplex PCR; TCRdb stores in-frame clones only, minus some. The table records hundreds of thousands of clones, approximately 83% of them present only once. The input for sequencing was peripheral blood, taken in a trial of Ad26.COV2.S vaccine versus placebo. Every receptor here comes from a person between 18 and 65 years old who received the Ad26.COV2.S COVID-19 vaccine or a placebo. Both conserved end residues are trimmed from each CDR3. The D gene is left open where the match is weak.

CDR3 length: 12
V gene: TRBV6-5
D gene: .
CDR3 protein: ASSLSGPYYEQY

CDR3 length: 11
V gene: TRBV2
D gene: .
CDR3 protein: ASTGTLGTEAF

CDR3 length: 11
V gene: TRBV9
D gene: .
CDR3 protein: ASSVVGQNEQF

CDR3 length: 13
V gene: TRBV3-1/TRBV3-2
D gene: .
CDR3 protein: ASSPTGDSGNTIY

CDR3 length: 13
V gene: TRBV2
D gene: .
CDR3 protein: ASSPVGGPGGIQY

CDR3 length: 17
V gene: TRBV7-2
D gene: TRBD1
CDR3 protein: ASSLRTGVKLVANYGYT

CDR3 length: 12
V gene: TRBV25-1
D gene: TRBD1
CDR3 protein: ASSGDRGQEKLF

CDR3 length: 10
V gene: TRBV29-1
D gene: .
CDR3 protein: SVEGGSDTQY

CDR3 length: 10
V gene: TRBV5-4
D gene: .
CDR3 protein: ASSGSESEQF

CDR3 length: 15
V gene: TRBV19
D gene: .
CDR3 protein: ASTRVGVRDDTGELF

CDR3 length: 11
V gene: TRBV4-1
D gene: .
CDR3 protein: ASSQDPYQPQH

CDR3 length: 15
V gene: TRBV3-1/TRBV3-2
D gene: TRBD2
CDR3 protein: ASSQDMLAGDLGELF

CDR3 length: 14
V gene: TRBV7-9
D gene: TRBD2
CDR3 protein: ASSLPSGLAKNIQY

CDR3 length: 10
V gene: TRBV28
D gene: .
CDR3 protein: ASRTLNYGYT

CDR3 length: 11
V gene: TRBV19
D gene: .
CDR3 protein: ASSMWANTEAF

CDR3 length: 12
V gene: TRBV9
D gene: .
CDR3 protein: ASSVGVGDYGYT

CDR3 length: 13
V gene: TRBV3-1/TRBV3-2
D gene: .
CDR3 protein: ASSPGLGTNEKLF

CDR3 length: 13
V gene: TRBV7-9
D gene: .
CDR3 protein: ASSLVGSGQETQY

CDR3 length: 11
V gene: TRBV11-2
D gene: TRBD1
CDR3 protein: ASSSGQGYEQY

CDR3 length: 12
V gene: TRBV11-2
D gene: .
CDR3 protein: ASSLDRLSYEQY

CDR3 length: 13
V gene: TRBV6-5
D gene: TRBD1
CDR3 protein: ASRRLQGLNSPLH

CDR3 length: 10
V gene: TRBV5-1
D gene: .
CDR3 protein: ASSLDTGELF

CDR3 length: 12
V gene: TRBV29-1
D gene: .
CDR3 protein: SVEGQGIGTEAF

CDR3 length: 13
V gene: TRBV27
D gene: TRBD2
CDR3 protein: ASSLSSGSFYEQY

CDR3 length: 14
V gene: TRBV5-1
D gene: .
CDR3 protein: ASSLVFRGKNTEAF

CDR3 length: 13
V gene: TRBV13
D gene: TRBD1
CDR3 protein: ASRSTGARDYGYT

CDR3 length: 12
V gene: TRBV18
D gene: .
CDR3 protein: ASSPPLDGYGYT

CDR3 length: 12
V gene: TRBV4-3
D gene: .
CDR3 protein: ASSQDIQQETQY

CDR3 length: 14
V gene: TRBV7-3
D gene: TRBD2
CDR3 protein: ASSLQAGASYNEQF

CDR3 length: 10
V gene: TRBV6-5
D gene: .
CDR3 protein: ASAEQGYGYT

CDR3 length: 13
V gene: TRBV12-5
D gene: .
CDR3 protein: ASGIYTGYQETQY

CDR3 length: 13
V gene: TRBV4-3
D gene: .
CDR3 protein: ASSQGSSSQETQY

CDR3 length: 15
V gene: TRBV4-2
D gene: .
CDR3 protein: ASSQDGTQGSGNTIY

CDR3 length: 10
V gene: TRBV7-9
D gene: TRBD1
CDR3 protein: ALGEGANGYT

CDR3 length: 12
V gene: TRBV5-6
D gene: .
CDR3 protein: ASSLLPRPDTQY

CDR3 length: 12
V gene: TRBV3-1/TRBV3-2
D gene: .
CDR3 protein: ASLLGASGNTIY

CDR3 length: 13
V gene: TRBV19
D gene: .
CDR3 protein: ASSMGLRGNQPQH

CDR3 length: 11
V gene: TRBV2
D gene: .
CDR3 protein: ASTSTRAYEQY

CDR3 length: 13
V gene: TRBV3-1/TRBV3-2
D gene: .
CDR3 protein: ASSQDEPALNEQF

CDR3 length: 10
V gene: TRBV29-1
D gene: .
CDR3 protein: SVGALGQPQH

CDR3 length: 13
V gene: TRBV19
D gene: .
CDR3 protein: ASSIAGSSYNEQF

CDR3 length: 13
V gene: TRBV18
D gene: TRBD2
CDR3 protein: ASSPTSGGTDTQY

CDR3 length: 14
V gene: TRBV19
D gene: TRBD1
CDR3 protein: ASSGQGARSNQPQH

CDR3 length: 11
V gene: TRBV11-2
D gene: .
CDR3 protein: ASSPTLNTEAF

CDR3 length: 11
V gene: TRBV28
D gene: .
CDR3 protein: ASSSPPGGELF

CDR3 length: 13
V gene: TRBV9
D gene: TRBD2
CDR3 protein: ASSVETSGSYEQY

CDR3 length: 11
V gene: TRBV7-2
D gene: .
CDR3 protein: ASSLTVQETQY

CDR3 length: 11
V gene: TRBV30
D gene: TRBD1
CDR3 protein: AWEDRDHEKLF

CDR3 length: 12
V gene: TRBV28
D gene: .
CDR3 protein: ASSLRLPNTEAF

CDR3 length: 13
V gene: TRBV19
D gene: .
CDR3 protein: ASWAGDTHNYGYT

CDR3 length: 12
V gene: TRBV11-2
D gene: .
CDR3 protein: ASSLDPSGQAQY

CDR3 length: 13
V gene: TRBV9
D gene: .
CDR3 protein: ASSRDLKSSYEQY

CDR3 length: 16
V gene: TRBV5-4
D gene: .
CDR3 protein: ASSPSPGTFSSYNEQF

CDR3 length: 14
V gene: TRBV2
D gene: TRBD2
CDR3 protein: ASSADRTSGGYEQY

CDR3 length: 12
V gene: TRBV3-1/TRBV3-2
D gene: .
CDR3 protein: ASSRAGVFYGYT

CDR3 length: 13
V gene: TRBV7-9
D gene: .
CDR3 protein: ASSPRWQGNNEQF

CDR3 length: 13
V gene: TRBV19
D gene: TRBD1
CDR3 protein: ASSKGAPLTDTQY